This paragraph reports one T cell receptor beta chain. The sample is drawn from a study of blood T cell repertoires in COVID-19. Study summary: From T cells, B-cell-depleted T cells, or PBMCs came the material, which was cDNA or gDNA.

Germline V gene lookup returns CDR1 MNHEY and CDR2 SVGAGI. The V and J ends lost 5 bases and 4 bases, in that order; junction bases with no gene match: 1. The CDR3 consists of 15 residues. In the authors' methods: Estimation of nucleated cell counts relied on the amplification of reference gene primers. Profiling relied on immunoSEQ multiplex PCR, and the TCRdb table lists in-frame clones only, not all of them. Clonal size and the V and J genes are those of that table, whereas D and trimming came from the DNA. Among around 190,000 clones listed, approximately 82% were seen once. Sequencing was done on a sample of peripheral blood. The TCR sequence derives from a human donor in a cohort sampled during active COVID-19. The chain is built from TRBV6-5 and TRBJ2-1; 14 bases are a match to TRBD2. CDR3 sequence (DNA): TGTGCCAGCAGTAGGACTAGCGGGAGGTACAATGAGCAGTTCTTC. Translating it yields CASSRTSGRYNEQFF.